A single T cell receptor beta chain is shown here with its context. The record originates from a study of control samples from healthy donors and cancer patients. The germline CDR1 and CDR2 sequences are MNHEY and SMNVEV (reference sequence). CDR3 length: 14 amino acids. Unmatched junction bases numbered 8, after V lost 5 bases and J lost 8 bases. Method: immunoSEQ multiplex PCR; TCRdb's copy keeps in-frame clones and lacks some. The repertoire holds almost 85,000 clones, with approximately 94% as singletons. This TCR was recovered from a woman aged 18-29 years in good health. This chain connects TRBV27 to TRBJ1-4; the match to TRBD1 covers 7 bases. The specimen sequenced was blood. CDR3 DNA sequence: TGTGCCAGCAGTCCCACAGGGGTAGGGGAAAAACTGTTTTTT. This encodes CASSPTGVGEKLFF.